This T cell receptor beta chain was sequenced for a study of blood T cells in healthy people across ages. Study-wide results and caveats: Naive and antigen-experienced cells could not be conclusively compared, given unsorted PBMCs. Older age coincided with a roughly linear decline in TCR beta diversity per million T cells. Considered underestimates were the diversity estimates obtained from one million T cells. The long-lived group displayed more naive CD4+ cells, plus higher diversity, than the aged donors did.

The second PCR ran about 6 to 12 cycles with a sample-barcoded 5' primer and J-beta primers. TCRdb analysed the 5' RACE reads with MiXCR anew, one entry per CDR3 protein. The table has about 1,500,000 distinct CDR3 sequences, about 43% seen once. Looked up from germline, CDR1 is DFQATT and CDR2 is SNEGSKA (reference sequence). The V gene lost 2 bases and the J gene lost 6 bases, with 23 bases spanning the gap. This CDR3 is built from 17 residues. This clonotype turned up a few times. No antigen is known for it. The V call is TRBV20-1, the J call TRBJ2-1; TRBD1 is a possible D gene (6 bases). Sequencing was performed on blood. The clonotype comes from a woman in her late teens or twenties in good health. The CDR3: CSARSLGQMSRANEQFF. The CDR3 DNA is TGCAGTGCTAGATCTCTGGGACAAATGTCCAGGGCCAATGAGCAGTTCTTC.